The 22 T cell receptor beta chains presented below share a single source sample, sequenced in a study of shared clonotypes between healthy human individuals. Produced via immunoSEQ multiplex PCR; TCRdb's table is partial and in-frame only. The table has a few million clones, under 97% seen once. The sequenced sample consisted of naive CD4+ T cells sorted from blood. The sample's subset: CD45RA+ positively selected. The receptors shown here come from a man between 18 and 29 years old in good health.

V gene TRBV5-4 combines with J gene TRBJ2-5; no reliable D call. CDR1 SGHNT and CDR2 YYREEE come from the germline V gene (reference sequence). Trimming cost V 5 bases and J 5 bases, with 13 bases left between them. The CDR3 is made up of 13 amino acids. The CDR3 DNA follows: TGTGCCAGCAGTTATGGGAATGCGGAGACCCAGTACTTC. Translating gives CASSYGNAETQYF.

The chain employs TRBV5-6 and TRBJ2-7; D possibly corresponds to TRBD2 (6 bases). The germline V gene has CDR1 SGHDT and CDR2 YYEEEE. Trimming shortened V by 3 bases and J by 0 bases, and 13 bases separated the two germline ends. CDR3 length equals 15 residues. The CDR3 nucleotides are TGTGCCAGCAGCTCAGGACGGGGGTCCTCCTACGAGCAGTACTTC. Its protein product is CASSSGRGSSYEQYF. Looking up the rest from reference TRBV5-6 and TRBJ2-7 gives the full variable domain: DAGVTQSPTHLIKTRGQQVTLRCSPKSGHDTVSWYQQALGQGPQFIFQYYEEEERQRGNFPDRFSGHQFPNYSSELNVNALLLGDSALYLCASSSGRGSSYEQYFGPGTRLTVT.

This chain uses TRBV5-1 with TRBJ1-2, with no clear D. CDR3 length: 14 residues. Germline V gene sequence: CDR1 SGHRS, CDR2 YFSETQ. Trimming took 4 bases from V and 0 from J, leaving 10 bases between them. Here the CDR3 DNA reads TGCGCCAGCAGCAAACAGACTACTAACTATGGCTACACCTTC. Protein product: CASSKQTTNYGYTF.

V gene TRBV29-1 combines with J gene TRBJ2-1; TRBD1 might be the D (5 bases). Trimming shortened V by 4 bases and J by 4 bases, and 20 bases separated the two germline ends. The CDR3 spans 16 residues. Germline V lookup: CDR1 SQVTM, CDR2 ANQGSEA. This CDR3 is CSVVGPTVTSYNEQFF. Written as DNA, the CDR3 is TGCAGCGTTGTTGGACCGACAGTGACCTCTTACAATGAGCAGTTCTTC.

The CDR3 protein is CASSLGLAGFEQYF. The CDR3 bases are TGTGCCAGCAGCTTAGGCCTAGCGGGATTCGAGCAGTACTTC. The rearrangement uses TRBV7-6 and TRBJ2-7; TRBD2 matches at 9 bases. The J segment lost 6 bases and the V segment lost 1 base, leaving 4 bases of the junction unmatched. From germline, CDR1 is SGHVS and CDR2 FNYEAQ. The CDR3 has 14 residues.

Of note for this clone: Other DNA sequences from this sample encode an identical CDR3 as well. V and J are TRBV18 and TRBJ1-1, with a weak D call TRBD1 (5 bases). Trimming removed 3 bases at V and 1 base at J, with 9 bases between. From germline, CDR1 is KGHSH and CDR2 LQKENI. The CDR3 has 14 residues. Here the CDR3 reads CASSPTGGNTEAFF. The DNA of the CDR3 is TGTGCCAGCTCACCTACTGGGGGGAACACTGAAGCTTTCTTT.

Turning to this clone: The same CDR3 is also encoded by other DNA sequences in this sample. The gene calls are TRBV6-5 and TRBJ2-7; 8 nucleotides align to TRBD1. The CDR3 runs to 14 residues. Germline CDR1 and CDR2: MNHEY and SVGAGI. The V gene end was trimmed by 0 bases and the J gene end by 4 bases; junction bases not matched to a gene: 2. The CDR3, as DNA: TGTGCCAGCAGTTACTCGACAGGGGTGTACGAGCAGTACTTC. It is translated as CASSYSTGVYEQYF.

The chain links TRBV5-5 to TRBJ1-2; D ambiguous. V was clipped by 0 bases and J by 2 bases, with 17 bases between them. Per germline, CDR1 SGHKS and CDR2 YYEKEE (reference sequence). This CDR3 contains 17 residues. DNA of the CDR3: TGTGCCAGCAGCTTGGCCGTCGGCGTGGGCGGGAACTATGGCTACACCTTC. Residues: CASSLAVGVGGNYGYTF.

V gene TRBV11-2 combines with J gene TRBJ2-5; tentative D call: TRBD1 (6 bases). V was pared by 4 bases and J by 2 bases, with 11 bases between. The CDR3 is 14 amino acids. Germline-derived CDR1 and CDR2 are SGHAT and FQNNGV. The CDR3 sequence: CASSSGHAQETQYF. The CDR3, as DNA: TGTGCCAGCAGCTCGGGACACGCACAAGAGACCCAGTACTTC.

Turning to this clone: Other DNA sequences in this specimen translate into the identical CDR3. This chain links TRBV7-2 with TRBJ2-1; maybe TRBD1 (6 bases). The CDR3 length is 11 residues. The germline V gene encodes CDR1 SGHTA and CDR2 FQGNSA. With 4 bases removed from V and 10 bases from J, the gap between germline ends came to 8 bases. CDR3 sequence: CASSSGVEQFF. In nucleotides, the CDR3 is TGTGCCAGCAGCTCAGGGGTAGAGCAGTTCTTC.

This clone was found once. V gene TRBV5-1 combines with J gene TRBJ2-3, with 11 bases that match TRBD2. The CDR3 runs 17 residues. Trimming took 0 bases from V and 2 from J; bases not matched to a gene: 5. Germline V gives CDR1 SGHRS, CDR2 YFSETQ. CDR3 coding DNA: TGCGCCAGCAGCTTGGGACTAGCGGGGTCTTTCACAGATACGCAGTATTTT. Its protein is CASSLGLAGSFTDTQYF. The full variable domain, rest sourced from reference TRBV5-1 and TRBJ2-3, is KAGVTQTPRYLIKTRGQQVTLSCSPISGHRSVSWYQQTPGQGLQFLFEYFSETQRNKGNFPGRFSGRQFSNSRSEMNVSTLELGDSALYLCASSLGLAGSFTDTQYFGPGTRLTVL.

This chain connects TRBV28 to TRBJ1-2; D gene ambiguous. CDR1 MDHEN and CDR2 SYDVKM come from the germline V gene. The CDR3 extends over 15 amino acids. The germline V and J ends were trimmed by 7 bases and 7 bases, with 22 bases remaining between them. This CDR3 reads CASTSPGSIPFGYTF. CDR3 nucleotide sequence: TGTGCCAGCACCTCGCCCGGGTCGATTCCCTTTGGCTACACCTTC.

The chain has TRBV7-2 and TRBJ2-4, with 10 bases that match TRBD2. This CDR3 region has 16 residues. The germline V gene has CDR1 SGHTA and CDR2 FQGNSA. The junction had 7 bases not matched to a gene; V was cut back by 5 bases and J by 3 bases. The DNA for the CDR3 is TGTGCCAGCAGCCGAAGCGGGAGGGCCGGCAAAAACATTCAGTACTTC. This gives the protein CASSRSGRAGKNIQYF.

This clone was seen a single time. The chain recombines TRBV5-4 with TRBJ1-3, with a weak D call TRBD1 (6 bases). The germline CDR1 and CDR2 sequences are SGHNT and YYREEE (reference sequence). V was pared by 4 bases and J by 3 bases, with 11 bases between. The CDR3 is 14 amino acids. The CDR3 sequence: CASSPGAFGNTIYF. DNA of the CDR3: TGTGCCAGCAGCCCGGGGGCTTTTGGAAACACCATATATTTT.

The CDR3 protein is CASLRGTSKSGANVLTF. For the CDR3, the DNA is TGTGCCAGCCTCAGAGGGACGTCGAAATCTGGGGCCAACGTCCTGACTTTC. This chain links TRBV11-2 with TRBJ2-6, with D possibly being TRBD1 or TRBD2 (5 bases each). The CDR3 runs to 17 residues. The germline gives CDR1 SGHAT, CDR2 FQNNGV. V was clipped by 8 bases and J by 1 base, with 18 bases between them.

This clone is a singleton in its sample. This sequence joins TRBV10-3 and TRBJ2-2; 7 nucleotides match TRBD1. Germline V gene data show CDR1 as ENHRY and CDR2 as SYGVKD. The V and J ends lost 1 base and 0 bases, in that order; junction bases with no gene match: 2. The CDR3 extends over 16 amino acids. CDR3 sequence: CAISEWDSPNTGELFF. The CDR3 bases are TGTGCCATCAGTGAGTGGGACAGTCCGAACACCGGGGAGCTGTTTTTT.

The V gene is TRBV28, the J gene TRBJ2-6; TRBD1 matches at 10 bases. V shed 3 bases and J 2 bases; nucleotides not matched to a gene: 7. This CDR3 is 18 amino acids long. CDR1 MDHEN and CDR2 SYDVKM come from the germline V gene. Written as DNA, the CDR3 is TGTGCCAGCAGTTTTTCCGGGACAGGGGTTCCTGGGGCCAACGTCCTGACTTTC. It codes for CASSFSGTGVPGANVLTF.

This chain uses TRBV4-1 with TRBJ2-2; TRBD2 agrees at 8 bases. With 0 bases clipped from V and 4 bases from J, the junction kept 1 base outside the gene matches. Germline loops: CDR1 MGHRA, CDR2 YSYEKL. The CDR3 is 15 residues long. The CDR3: CASSQEAGVTGELFF. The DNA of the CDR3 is TGCGCCAGCAGCCAAGAAGCGGGGGTCACCGGGGAGCTGTTTTTT.

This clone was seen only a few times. CDR3 sequence: CSVYSGTSGRSYEQYF. In DNA form, the CDR3 reads TGCAGCGTTTACTCCGGGACTAGCGGGAGAAGCTACGAGCAGTACTTC. This rearrangement joins TRBV29-1 to TRBJ2-7; 14 positions agree with TRBD2. CDR3 length equals 16 residues. The germline gives CDR1 SQVTM, CDR2 ANQGSEA. After removal of 5 bases from V and 3 bases from J, the junction contained 9 bases not matched to a gene.

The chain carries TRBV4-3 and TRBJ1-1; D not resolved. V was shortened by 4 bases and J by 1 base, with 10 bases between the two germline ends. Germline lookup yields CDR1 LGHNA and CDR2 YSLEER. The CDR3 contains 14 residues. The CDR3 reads CASSLRAKNTEAFF. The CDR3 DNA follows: TGCGCCAGCAGCCTACGTGCTAAGAACACTGAAGCTTTCTTT.

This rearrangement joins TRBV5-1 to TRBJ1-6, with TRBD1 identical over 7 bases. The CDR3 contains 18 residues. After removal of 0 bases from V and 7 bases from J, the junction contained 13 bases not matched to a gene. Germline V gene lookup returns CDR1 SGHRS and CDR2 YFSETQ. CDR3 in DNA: TGCGCCAGCAGCTTGGCCTCCTGGGGCAGGGGGGTAAATTCACCCCTCCACTTT. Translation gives CASSLASWGRGVNSPLHF. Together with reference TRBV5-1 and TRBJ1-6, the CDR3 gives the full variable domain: KAGVTQTPRYLIKTRGQQVTLSCSPISGHRSVSWYQQTPGQGLQFLFEYFSETQRNKGNFPGRFSGRQFSNSRSEMNVSTLELGDSALYLCASSLASWGRGVNSPLHFGNGTRLTVT.

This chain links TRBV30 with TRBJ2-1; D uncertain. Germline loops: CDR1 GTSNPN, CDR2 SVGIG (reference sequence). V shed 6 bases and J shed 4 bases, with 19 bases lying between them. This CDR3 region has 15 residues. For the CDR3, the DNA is TGTGCCTGTTCCCGCCCAGGTGAAAATTACAATGAGCAGTTCTTC. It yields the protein CACSRPGENYNEQFF.